Listed here are 13 T cell receptor beta chains from one sample, sequenced in a study of graft-versus-host responses after intestinal transplantation. Method: immunoSEQ multiplex PCR; TCRdb's copy keeps in-frame clones and lacks some. The sample holds roughly 13,000 clones, roughly 83% seen once. Sequencing was performed on PBMCs, taken roughly 290 days after intestinal transplant. These receptors were obtained from a human patient who received an intestinal transplant, so some T cells may come from the graft donor.

The J gene is TRBJ1-5, the V gene TRBV7-3, with 8 bases matching TRBD1. J lost 3 bases, V lost 6 bases, and 10 bases had no gene match. CDR1 is SGHTA, CDR2 FQGTGA, per germline. This CDR3 contains 16 residues. This CDR3 is CASRGGQAIYNQPQHF. DNA of the CDR3: TGTGCCAGCAGGGGGGGACAGGCCATTTACAATCAGCCCCAGCATTTT. The variable domain in full, completed from reference TRBV7-3 and TRBJ1-5, reads GAGVSQTPSNKVTEKGKYVELRCDPISGHTALYWYRQSLGQGPEFLIYFQGTGAADDSGLPNDRFFAVRPEGSVSTLKIQRTERGDSAVYLCASRGGQAIYNQPQHFGDGTRLSIL.

This rearrangement joins TRBV7-9 to TRBJ1-2; D is undetermined. Germline V lookup: CDR1 SEHNR, CDR2 FQNEAQ (reference sequence). Deletions cut 2 bases from V and 1 base from J, with 8 bases between. There are 14 residues in the CDR3. The CDR3 coding sequence is TGTGCCAGCAGCTTATTAGTGGGTAACTATGGCTACACCTTC. Protein sequence: CASSLLVGNYGYTF.

The chain joins TRBV5-6 to TRBJ2-1; D unresolved. The germline V gene has CDR1 SGHDT and CDR2 YYEEEE. This CDR3 contains 17 residues. V lost 0 bases to trimming and J lost 0 bases, with 13 bases between them. The CDR3 bases are TGTGCCAGCAGCTTGGGACCCACTTGGAGCTCCTACAATGAGCAGTTCTTC. This translates into CASSLGPTWSSYNEQFF.

This chain uses TRBV7-9 with TRBJ2-3; D might be TRBD2 (5 bases). The CDR3 consists of 15 residues. Germline CDR1 and CDR2: SEHNR and FQNEAQ (reference sequence). V lost 3 bases and J 4 bases, leaving 14 bases between the germline ends. The CDR3 DNA is TGTGCCAGCAGCTTCGGCCTGGGGAGAGCAGATACGCAGTATTTT. Its translation: CASSFGLGRADTQYF.

This clone appeared once. This chain uses TRBV7-2 with TRBJ2-1, with unresolved D. V was trimmed by 3 bases and J by 4 bases, leaving 10 bases between them. The CDR3 contains 14 residues. Germline values: CDR1 SGHTA, CDR2 FQGNSA. As DNA, the CDR3 is TGTGCCAGCAGCTTCCTAGGCCCATACAATGAGCAGTTCTTC. It codes for CASSFLGPYNEQFF.

V usage is TRBV5-6 and J usage is TRBJ1-1, with D tentatively TRBD1 (6 bases). CDR3 length equals 13 residues. Trimming stripped 4 bases from V and 1 base from J, with 8 bases between. Per the germline V gene, CDR1 is SGHDT and CDR2 is YYEEEE. For the CDR3, the DNA is TGTGCCAGCAGCCAACAGGGGAACACTGAAGCTTTCTTT. Translating gives CASSQQGNTEAFF.

The chain couples TRBV4-1 to TRBJ1-1; 9 bases match TRBD1. Germline assignment: CDR1 MGHRA and CDR2 YSYEKL. V was clipped by 4 bases and J by 11 bases; unmatched bases: 8. The CDR3 contains 13 residues. The CDR3 DNA is TGCGCCAGCAGCCCGGGACAGGGAGGGTTCGCTTTCTTT. The encoded protein is CASSPGQGGFAFF.

This chain connects TRBV27 to TRBJ2-7; D is ambiguous. CDR1 MNHEY and CDR2 SMNVEV come from the germline V gene (reference sequence). CDR3 length: 14 residues. The V and J ends lost 0 bases and 3 bases respectively, with 9 bases between them. This CDR3 reads CASSLSVGNYEQYF. The CDR3 region has the DNA TGTGCCAGCAGTTTATCGGTCGGCAACTACGAGCAGTACTTC.

The chain uses TRBV6-4 and TRBJ2-2; D may be TRBD2 (6 bases). The V gene's germline CDR1 is MRHNA and CDR2 SNTAGT. This CDR3 contains 15 residues. The V gene lost 6 bases and the J gene lost 3 bases, with 14 bases spanning the gap. The CDR3 is CASSKEGLHTGELFF. The CDR3, as DNA: TGTGCCAGCAGCAAAGAGGGACTCCACACCGGGGAGCTGTTTTTT.

V usage is TRBV28 and J usage is TRBJ2-7; D is possibly TRBD2 (6 bases). The V end lost 7 bases, the J end lost 0 bases, and 16 bases lay between the germline ends. Germline loops: CDR1 MDHEN, CDR2 SYDVKM. The CDR3 contains 15 residues. Here the CDR3 reads CASKREFSFSYEQYF. The CDR3 DNA sequence: TGTGCCAGCAAACGGGAGTTTAGCTTCTCCTACGAGCAGTACTTC.

This clone was seen only once. V gene TRBV28 combines with J gene TRBJ2-3; 8 bases align to TRBD1. This CDR3 is built from 15 residues. V lost 6 bases and J lost 1; bases outside the gene matches: 6. Germline-derived CDR1 and CDR2 are MDHEN and SYDVKM. The CDR3 loop is CASRRDRRGTDTQYF. CDR3 nucleotides: TGTGCCAGCAGACGGGACAGGAGGGGCACAGATACGCAGTATTTT.

The chain combines TRBV30 with TRBJ1-1; 9 nucleotides agree with TRBD1. Germline V gene lookup returns CDR1 GTSNPN and CDR2 SVGIG (reference sequence). The CDR3 is 12 amino acids. Trimming cost V 5 bases and J 7 bases; bases outside gene matches: 5. The CDR3 loop reads CAWGGQGGEAFF. CDR3 DNA: TGTGCCTGGGGGGGACAGGGCGGTGAAGCTTTCTTT.

This chain links TRBV9 with TRBJ2-1; no reliable D call. Deletions cut 1 base from V and 6 bases from J, with 8 bases between. The CDR3 has 13 residues. In germline, CDR1 is SGDLS, CDR2 YYNGEE. The CDR3 here is CASSVSVGNEQFF. DNA for the CDR3: TGTGCCAGCAGCGTATCCGTCGGCAATGAGCAGTTCTTC.